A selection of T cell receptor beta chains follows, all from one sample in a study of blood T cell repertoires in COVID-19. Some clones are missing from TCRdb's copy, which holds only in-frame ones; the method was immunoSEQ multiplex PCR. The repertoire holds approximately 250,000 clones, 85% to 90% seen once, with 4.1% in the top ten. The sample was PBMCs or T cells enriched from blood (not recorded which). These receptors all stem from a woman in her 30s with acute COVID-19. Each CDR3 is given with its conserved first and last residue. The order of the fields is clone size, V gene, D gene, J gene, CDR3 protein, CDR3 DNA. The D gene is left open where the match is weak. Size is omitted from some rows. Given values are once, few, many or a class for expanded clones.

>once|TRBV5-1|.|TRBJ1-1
CASGRQAPNTEAFF
TGCGCCAGCGGCCGACAGGCGCCGAACACTGAAGCTTTCTTT
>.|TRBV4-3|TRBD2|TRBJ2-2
CASSQDVGLAGVTGELFF
TGCGCCAGCAGCCAAGACGTGGGACTAGCGGGAGTAACCGGGGAGCTGTTTTTT
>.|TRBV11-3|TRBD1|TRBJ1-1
CASSLGQEVEAFF
TGTGCCAGCAGCTTGGGACAGGAGGTTGAAGCTTTCTTT
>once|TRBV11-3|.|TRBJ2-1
CASSTQELGYNEQFF
TGTGCCAGCAGCACGCAAGAACTAGGTTACAATGAGCAGTTCTTC
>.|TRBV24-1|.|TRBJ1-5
CATSEMRVNQPQHF
TGTGCCACCAGTGAGATGAGGGTAAACCAGCCCCAGCATTTT
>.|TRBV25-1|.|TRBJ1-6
CASQGPYNSPLHF
TGTGCCAGCCAGGGGCCCTATAATTCACCCCTCCACTTT
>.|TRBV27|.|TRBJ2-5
CASSTTDRGTQYF
TGTGCCAGCAGTACCACCGACCGCGGGACCCAGTACTTC
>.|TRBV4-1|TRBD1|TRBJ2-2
CASSQDPEGQGVLGELFF
TGCGCCAGCAGCCAAGATCCGGAGGGACAGGGCGTCCTCGGGGAGCTGTTTTTT
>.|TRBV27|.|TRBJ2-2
CASKLWTANTGELFF
TGTGCCAGCAAACTTTGGACAGCGAACACCGGGGAGCTGTTTTTT
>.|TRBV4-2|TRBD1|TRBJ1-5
CASSQAPGGGQPQHF
TGTGCCAGCAGCCAGGCACCAGGGGGTGGACAGCCCCAGCATTTT
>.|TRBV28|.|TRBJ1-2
CASQGNYGYTF
TGTGCCAGCCAGGGAAACTATGGCTACACCTTC
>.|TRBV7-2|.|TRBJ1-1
CASSPGVRQGQAFF
TGTGCCAGCAGCCCAGGAGTGAGGCAGGGGCAAGCTTTCTTT
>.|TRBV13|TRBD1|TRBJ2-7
CASSLGTGGSYEQYF
TGTGCCAGCAGCTTAGGGACAGGGGGCTCCTACGAGCAGTACTTC
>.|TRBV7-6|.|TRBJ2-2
CASSLEQGGNGELFF
TGTGCCAGCAGCTTAGAACAGGGTGGGAACGGGGAGCTGTTTTTT
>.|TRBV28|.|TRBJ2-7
CASTPAAPYEQYF
TGTGCCAGCACCCCAGCGGCACCATACGAGCAGTACTTC
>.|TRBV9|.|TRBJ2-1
CASSPEGDLVYNEQFF
TGTGCCAGCAGCCCCGAAGGGGACTTGGTCTACAATGAGCAGTTCTTC
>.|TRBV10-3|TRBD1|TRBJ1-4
CAISVFLGEQGVVEKLFF
TGTGCCATCAGTGTATTCTTGGGAGAACAGGGGGTTGTTGAAAAACTGTTTTTT
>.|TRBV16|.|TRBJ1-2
CASSQAQGGHYGYTF
TGTGCCAGCAGCCAAGCCCAAGGGGGTCACTATGGCTACACCTTC
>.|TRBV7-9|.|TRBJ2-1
CASSSRLGPDEQFF
TGTGCCAGCAGCTCTAGACTAGGACCAGATGAGCAGTTCTTC
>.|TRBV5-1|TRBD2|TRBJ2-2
CASSLGREYTGELFF
TGCGCCAGCAGCTTGGGGCGGGAGTACACCGGGGAGCTGTTTTTT
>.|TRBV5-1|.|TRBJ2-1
CASSLALTDSSYNEQFF
TGCGCCAGCAGCTTGGCGCTGACTGATAGCTCCTACAATGAGCAGTTCTTC
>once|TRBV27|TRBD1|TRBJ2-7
CASSPGTGGYEQYF
TGTGCCAGCAGTCCCGGGACAGGAGGCTACGAGCAGTACTTC
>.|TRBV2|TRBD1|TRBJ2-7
CASSGGTGWQYF
TGTGCCAGCAGTGGAGGGACAGGCTGGCAGTACTTC
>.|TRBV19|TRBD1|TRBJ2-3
CASSIRDRGLTDTQYF
TGTGCCAGTAGTATCCGGGACAGGGGGCTCACAGATACGCAGTATTTT
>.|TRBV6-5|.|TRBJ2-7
CASSETGFYEQYF
TGTGCCAGCAGCGAGACAGGTTTCTACGAGCAGTACTTC
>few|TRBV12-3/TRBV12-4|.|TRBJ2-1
CASSFIRGNEQFF
TGTGCCAGCAGTTTCATCAGGGGAAATGAGCAGTTCTTC
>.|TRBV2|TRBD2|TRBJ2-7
CASRTTPSGGYEQYF
TGTGCCAGCAGGACCACCCCTAGCGGGGGATACGAGCAGTACTTC
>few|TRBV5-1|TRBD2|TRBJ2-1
CASSGGTSLSYNEQFF
TGCGCCAGCAGCGGGGGGACTAGCCTATCCTACAATGAGCAGTTCTTC
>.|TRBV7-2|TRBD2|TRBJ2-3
CASSLVAGLAGTDTQYF
TGTGCCAGCAGCTTAGTGGCAGGGCTAGCGGGCACAGATACGCAGTATTTT
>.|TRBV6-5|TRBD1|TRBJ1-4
CARYGTGNEKLFF
TGTGCCAGATACGGGACAGGGAATGAAAAACTGTTTTTT
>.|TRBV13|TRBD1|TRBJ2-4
CASSLAGQGAPKNIQYF
TGTGCCAGCAGCTTAGCGGGACAGGGGGCGCCCAAAAACATTCAGTACTTC
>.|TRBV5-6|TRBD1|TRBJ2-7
CASSREGQGVYEQYF
TGTGCCAGCAGCCGGGAGGGACAGGGGGTCTACGAGCAGTACTTC
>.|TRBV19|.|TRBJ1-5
CASSIEIDGNQPQHF
TGTGCCAGTAGTATAGAAATTGACGGGAATCAGCCCCAGCATTTT
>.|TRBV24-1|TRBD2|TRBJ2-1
CATSYTGTSTSGSVDEQFF
TGTGCCACCAGTTACACCGGGACATCAACTAGCGGGAGTGTCGATGAGCAGTTCTTC
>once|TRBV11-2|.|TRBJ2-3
CASSLRVGLADTQYF
TGTGCCAGCAGCTTAAGGGTGGGGCTGGCAGATACGCAGTATTTT
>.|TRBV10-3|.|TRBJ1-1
CAISFGERNTEAFF
TGTGCCATCAGTTTCGGTGAAAGGAACACTGAAGCTTTCTTT
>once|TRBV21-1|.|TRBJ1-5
CASSKGGDSSNQPQHF
TGTGCCAGCAGCAAAGGAGGAGACAGTAGCAATCAGCCCCAGCATTTT
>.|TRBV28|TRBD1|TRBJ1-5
CASSFQGAKPQHF
TGTGCCAGCAGTTTTCAGGGGGCAAAGCCCCAGCATTTT
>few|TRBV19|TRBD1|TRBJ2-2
CASSVQGLDSGGELFF
TGTGCCAGTAGTGTACAGGGGCTTGATTCCGGTGGGGAGCTGTTTTTT
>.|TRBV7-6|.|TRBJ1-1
CASSRDSYTEAFF
TGTGCCAGCAGCCGTGACAGTTACACTGAAGCTTTCTTT
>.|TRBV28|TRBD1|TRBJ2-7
CATRIEQGSREQYF
TGTGCCACCAGGATTGAACAGGGGAGTCGCGAGCAGTACTTC
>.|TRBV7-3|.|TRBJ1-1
CASSSSGDTEAFF
TGTGCCAGCAGCTCCTCGGGGGACACTGAAGCTTTCTTT
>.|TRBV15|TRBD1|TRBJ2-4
CATSRDLWGQRVEAKNIQYF
TGTGCCACCAGCAGAGATCTCTGGGGACAGAGAGTGGAAGCCAAAAACATTCAGTACTTC
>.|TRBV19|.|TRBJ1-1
CASSMLPPGQNTEAFF
TGTGCCAGTAGTATGCTCCCCCCAGGGCAGAACACTGAAGCTTTCTTT
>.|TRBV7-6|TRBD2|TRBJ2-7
CASSPGLAINEQYF
TGTGCCAGCAGCCCGGGACTAGCGATCAACGAGCAGTACTTC
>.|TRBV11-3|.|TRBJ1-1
CASSLAQGAAFF
TGTGCCAGCAGCTTAGCGCAGGGTGCAGCTTTCTTT
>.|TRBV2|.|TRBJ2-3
CASPLGPGDTQYF
TGTGCCAGCCCCTTGGGCCCGGGGGATACGCAGTATTTT
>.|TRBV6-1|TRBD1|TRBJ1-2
CASSEIRGRDGYTF
TGTGCCAGCAGTGAAATAAGGGGGCGAGATGGCTACACCTTC
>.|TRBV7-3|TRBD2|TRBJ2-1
CASSLSGLGSYNEQFF
TGTGCCAGCAGCTTATCGGGACTAGGTTCCTACAATGAGCAGTTCTTC
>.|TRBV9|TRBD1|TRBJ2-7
CASSPTGVYEQYF
TGTGCCAGCAGCCCGACAGGGGTTTACGAGCAGTACTTC
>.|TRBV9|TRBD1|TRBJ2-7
CASSPRTGDYEQYF
TGTGCCAGCAGCCCCCGGACAGGGGATTACGAGCAGTACTTC
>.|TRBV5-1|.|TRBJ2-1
CASSLVGLDYNEQFF
TGCGCCAGCAGCTTGGTGGGACTCGACTACAATGAGCAGTTCTTC
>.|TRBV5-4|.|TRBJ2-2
CASSLIGIDTGELFF
TGTGCCAGCAGCTTGATCGGGATCGACACCGGGGAGCTGTTTTTT